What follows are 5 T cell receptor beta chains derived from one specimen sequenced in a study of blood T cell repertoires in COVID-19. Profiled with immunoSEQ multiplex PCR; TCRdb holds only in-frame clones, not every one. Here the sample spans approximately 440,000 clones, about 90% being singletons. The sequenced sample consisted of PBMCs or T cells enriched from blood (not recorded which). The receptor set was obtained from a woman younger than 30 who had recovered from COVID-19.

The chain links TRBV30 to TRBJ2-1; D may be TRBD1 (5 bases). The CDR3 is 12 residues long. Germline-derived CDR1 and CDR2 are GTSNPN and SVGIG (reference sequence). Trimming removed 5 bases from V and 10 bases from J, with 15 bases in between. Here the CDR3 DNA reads TGTGCCTGGTCAATAGGGGAAGGGGAGCAGTTCTTC. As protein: CAWSIGEGEQFF. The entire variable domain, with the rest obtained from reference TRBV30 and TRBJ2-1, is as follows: SQTIHQWPATLVQPVGSPLSLECTVEGTSNPNLYWYRQAAGRGLQLLFYSVGIGQISSEVPQNLSASRPQDRQFILSSKKLLLSDSGFYLCAWSIGEGEQFFGPGTRLTVL.

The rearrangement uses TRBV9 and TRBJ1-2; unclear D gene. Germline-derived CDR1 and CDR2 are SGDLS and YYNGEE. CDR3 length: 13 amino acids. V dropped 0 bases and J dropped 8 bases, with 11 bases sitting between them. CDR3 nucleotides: TGTGCCAGCAGCGTAGCTGAAGGGAGCGGCTACACCTTC. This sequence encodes CASSVAEGSGYTF.

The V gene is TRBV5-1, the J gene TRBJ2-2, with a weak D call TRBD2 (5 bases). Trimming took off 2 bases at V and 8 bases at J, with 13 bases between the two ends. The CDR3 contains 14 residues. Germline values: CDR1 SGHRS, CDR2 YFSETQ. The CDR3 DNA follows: TGCGCCAGCAGCTTACAAGGACTTGGGGGGGAGCTGTTTTTT. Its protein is CASSLQGLGGELFF.

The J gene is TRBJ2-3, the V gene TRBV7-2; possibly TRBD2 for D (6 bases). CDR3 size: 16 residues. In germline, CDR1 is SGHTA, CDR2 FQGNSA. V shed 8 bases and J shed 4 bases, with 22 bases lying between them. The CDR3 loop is CASGGGGRASPDTQYF. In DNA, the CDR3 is TGTGCCAGCGGAGGCGGAGGGCGAGCTTCCCCAGATACGCAGTATTTT.

In DNA, the CDR3 is TGCGCCAGCAGCGGGGGACAGGGAGGGTCACCCCTCCACTTT. Protein: CASSGGQGGSPLHF. This chain connects TRBV5-1 to TRBJ1-6; 9 bases align to TRBD1. The J segment lost 10 bases and the V segment lost 4 bases, leaving 6 bases of the junction unmatched. This CDR3 has 14 residues. Per germline, CDR1 SGHRS and CDR2 YFSETQ.